This T cell receptor beta chain appears in the sequencing data of a study of cytomegalovirus exposure and HLA in healthy donors. Nominally healthy donors were sampled, though unrecorded immune exposures were likely. 60 Vbeta and 13 Jbeta primers were used in PCR. TCRdb's table, derived via immunoSEQ multiplex PCR, lists solely in-frame clones and lacks some. The data hold under 200,000 clones, with approximately 80% observed a single time. Comments on this clone: Its antigen remains unknown.

Findings of the study overall: A later analysis revealed that TCR association rates differed between HLA loci, peaking at DRB1 and bottoming out at HLA-C.

The germline V gene has CDR1 SEHNR and CDR2 FQNEAQ (reference sequence). V was pared by 5 bases and J by 2 bases, with 8 bases of the junction left unmatched. The CDR3 is made up of 15 amino acids. The specimen was PBMCs. The rearrangement joins TRBV7-9 to TRBJ2-7; TRBD2 aligns across 8 bases. This clonotype was sampled from a woman between 35 and 50 years old in good health and CMV-seropositive. The CDR3 nucleotides are TGTGCCAGCAGCCCGCTGGTAGCGGGGCCCTACGAGCAGTACTTC. As protein: CASSPLVAGPYEQYF.